This T cell receptor (beta chain) derives from a study of breast tumors, draining lymph nodes, adjacent tissues. CDR1 and CDR2 (germline): DFQATT, SNEGSKA (reference sequence). The CDR3 sequence is 14 residues long. With regard to this clonotype: Its target is not known. A read error may be the cause here, since a much bigger clone is one base away.

The lymph nodes were axillary draining lymph nodes from breast cancer patients. General study points: Tumor TCR diversity was below lymph nodes but above nontumor tissue.

TCRdb recomputed calls from the multiplex PCR reads with MiXCR, one row per CDR3 protein. The data contain some 200,000 distinct CDR3 sequences, around a third of them singletons. Sequencing used axillary lymph node tissue. The rearrangement links TRBV20-1 to TRBJ2-3, with D perhaps TRBD2 (6 bases). This receptor was identified in a female donor with breast cancer. Some clones in this sample may be carry-over from other donors' samples. CDR3 residues: CSAPGTSGTATQYF. As DNA, the CDR3 is TGCAGTGCTCCCGGGACTTCTGGCACAGCTACGCAGTATTTT.